This TCR beta chain was captured in a study of cytomegalovirus exposure and HLA in healthy donors (dated by TCRdb to the late 2010s). At the level of the whole study: In an earlier analysis of 550 to 750 of the donors, 276 Gb of sequence data and 117 million unique TCR beta sequences from roughly 180 million T cells were reported. About 300 gigabases of sequencing data and around 87 million unique TCR sequences were included in an early release covering around 650 HLA-typed donors. The genetic ancestry cluster associated with self-reported Caucasian donors included roughly four fifths of the roughly 380 genotyped donors. The study aimed to test whether signatures of past pathogen exposure could be identified by cataloging public T cell receptors. The T cell repertoires of 666 subjects were profiled by immunosequencing and related to cytomegalovirus serostatus. Along with the roughly 670-subject first cohort, a separate validation cohort of over a hundred different subjects was used. High-throughput TCR immunosequencing, statistical association of individual TCRs with disease status, and machine learning were combined to predict cytomegalovirus infection status. In a later analysis, previously published TCR beta repertoires from 670 or so donors were re-analyzed and high-resolution HLA genotyping was added so that TCR occurrence patterns could be studied. Rather than using new phenotypic data, the later analysis identified candidate immune exposures from TCR beta sequences and from how often those sequences occurred across donors. In an earlier analysis of 500 to 650 of the donors, high-throughput TCR beta sequencing was used to judge whether each TCR beta V gene segment behaved as functional or pseudogenic. Alongside the repertoire data, information on donor age, sex, ethnicity and CMV serostatus was compiled. Genome-wide SNP genotypes for about three fifths of the roughly 700 donors were used in a later genetic analysis, which treated that subset as a discovery cohort. Every repertoire in the discovery cohort had been generated on one and the same sequencing platform. HLA typing covered class I and class II loci at four-digit resolution. Typing coverage differed by locus: A, B, C, DRB1 and DQB1 were typed in about 620-640 donors, DQA1 in 500 to 550, DPA1 in 600 to 610, and DPB1 in 400 to 490. Because of strong linkage in the cohort, roughly five DR-DQ haplotypes were treated as single units for association and clustering. Among about 390 genotyped donors of the cohort, an average of approximately 240,000 unique TCR beta nucleotide sequences were sequenced per donor, roughly 18% of them non-productive. What the work shows at the level of the full study, not this receptor alone: The classifier was reported to diagnose cytomegalovirus status with high specificity and sensitivity in both the original and validation cohorts. A later analysis found that TCR association rates varied across HLA loci, with DRB1 alleles showing the most associated TCRs and HLA-C alleles the fewest. An earlier analysis of approximately 530 of the donors showed that most TCR beta V segments appeared in productive rearrangements either about 87% or about 30% of the time, which broadly matched IMGT annotations. In a later analysis, most CMV-associated TCR beta chains were found to appear HLA-restricted, with HLA associations seemingly driven largely by CMV exposure. A further reported finding was that TCR beta sequences accurately predicted the HLA-A and HLA-B alleles for most subjects in the first cohort. In a later analysis, HLA-associated TCR beta chains were found to be more clonally expanded and to have lower generation probabilities than equally common non-associated chains. A later analysis reported that several top co-occurrence clusters appeared linked to parvovirus B19, influenza, CMV and Epstein-Barr virus. The only immune exposure information available for the cohort was CMV serostatus. A total of 150 to 200 TCR beta chains were listed by the study as associated with cytomegalovirus. In vitro tests confirmed that a few of the cytomegalovirus-associated TCR beta chains recognize cytomegalovirus antigens. Most TCR sequences were observed very rarely across donors, whereas some public TCRs were present in many individuals. An association between a missense DCLRE1C variant and V-gene and J-gene trimming of TCR beta chains was found in a later genetic analysis and replicated in an independent cohort. The sequencing pipeline was judged likely to have produced a cluster of highly shared sequence variants as a technical artifact. Linkage disequilibrium might explain the correlated functional status among segregating V segments, but an unknown experimental factor could not be excluded. The cohort was sequenced for TCR beta chains only, and without alpha or paired-chain data the features that could be detected were limited. Presence/absence analyses assumed roughly uniform sequencing depth across donors, an assumption that may not hold. The earlier analysis of approximately 590 of the donors excluded some 15 rarely observed V segments, including chromosome 9 orphons, because counts were too low. According to a later genetic analysis, donors in an Asian-associated ancestry cluster had fewer N-insertions in productive TCRs than the approximately 670-donor mean. According to the authors, the approach could potentially be generalized to other disease states and immunological phenotypes. When HLA alleles, especially DR and DQ, strongly co-occurred, attributing TCR associations to individual alleles was difficult. Because HLA typing was missing for some donors at each locus, association tests included only the typed subset. A later analysis associated roughly 17,000 TCR beta sequences with specific HLA alleles at a false discovery rate of 0.05. Some IMGT-functional V segments, including TRBV6-2 and TRBV6-3, could not be distinguished by the 87-base-pair reads and were therefore excluded.

As regards this clone: The clone's antigen remains unknown. No per-base quality is available; no much larger clone lies one base away.

Libraries were built with the immunoSEQ multiplex PCR assay. The multiplex PCR relied on a mix of 60 forward primers for TCR Vbeta segments and 13 reverse primers for TCR Jbeta segments. The CDR3 region of rearranged TCR beta genes was amplified from genomic DNA with a multiplex PCR assay. On the Illumina HiSeq System, the amplified TCR beta libraries were sequenced as 87-base-pair reads. The authors' analysis ran thus. A later analysis tallied 75 million to 95 million unique TCR beta chains across the 600 to 700 repertoires, and around 12 million of those chains were shared by two or more donors. A nearest-neighbor algorithm error-corrected the raw reads and collapsed the reads into unique sequences, merging closely related sequences to remove PCR and sequencing errors. To assign V, D and J gene segments, CDR3 sequences were aligned to IMGT reference sequences. For a sequence to be retained, a match of at least six nucleotides was required to both a V gene segment and a J gene segment. A rearrangement was called productive if the CDR3 had no stop codons and remained in frame with V and J, and every other rearrangement was called non-productive. Following IMGT convention, CDR3 was defined as the stretch from the second conserved V-encoded cysteine to the conserved J-encoded phenylalanine. In an earlier analysis of approximately 500 of the donors, sequences lacking an unambiguous match to a single V gene segment were excluded. In an earlier analysis of several hundred of the donors, a V segment was called functional when productive rearrangements were above 56.7%, and segregating when the standard deviation between donors exceeded 5%. A statistical classification framework was built for diagnosing cytomegalovirus status from the catalog of TCR beta chain sequences. A later analysis assigned V and J genes by comparing TCR nucleotide sequences with IMGT/GENE-DB human TR gene sequences. The TCRdist pipeline was used in a later analysis to assign CDR3 sequences and most-parsimonious VDJ recombination scenarios. In a later analysis, each TCR beta chain was defined by its CDR3 amino acid sequence together with its V-gene family, and reads without a unique V-gene family were excluded. In a later analysis, 500 to 700 highly shared, low-generation-probability nucleotide sequences were removed to address suspected cross-contamination and a sequencing artifact. In a later analysis, a clonal expansion index for each public chain was calculated from normalized within-repertoire ranks of inferred template counts. In a later analysis, generation probabilities were computed using a VDJ recombination model fitted to out-of-frame rearrangements, and the results were checked against IGoR. Hypergeometric tests were used in a later analysis to score TCR-TCR, TCR-HLA and TCR-CMV co-occurrence, with a repertoire-size bias correction applied to the TCR pairs. A later analysis estimated false discovery rates by permuting HLA or CMV assignments 20 times. In a later analysis, co-occurring TCRs were grouped using DBSCAN, with TCRdist sequence similarity added in when clustering inside HLA-allele-positive subsets. Repertoires with fewer than 30,000 or more than 120,000 public chains were left out of co-occurrence clustering, as were a handful of repertoires with anomalous nucleotide sharing. TCRdb took this table from immuneACCESS and kept in-frame rearrangements with V and J called. Such tables lack part of the clones; where checked against another copy, unresolved V genes explain under half of the gap, and the rest is unexplained. V and J calls plus clone size are reproduced from that table; the DNA served to infer D and trimming. In all, the sample holds some 65,000 clones, and roughly 70% of those were seen once. Around 27% of the sample comes from the top ten.

The cohort consisted of some 730 healthy bone marrow donors. At the time of sampling, every cohort member was nominally healthy, though immune exposures that went unrecorded were likely present. The donor tested CMV seropositive and was one of the 289 seropositive cohort members. Each donor provided a peripheral blood sample, and peripheral blood mononuclear cells were used for TCR beta sequencing. Genomic DNA extraction from the blood cell samples was performed with the Qiagen DNeasy Blood Extraction Kit. The CDR3 runs 15 amino acids, cysteine and phenylalanine included. CDR3 DNA is the only sequence kept; it has 45 bases, read in frame from the first base. Trimming at the junction amounts to 2 bases on V and 5 bases on J, and the germline ends lie 15 bases apart. Sequences MNHNS (CDR1) and SASEGT (CDR2) are obtained from the germline V gene.

The V and J genes are TRBV6-1 and TRBJ2-5; TRBD1 is a possible D gene, resting on 5 matching bases. The clonotype comes from a man aged 45-60 years in good health and CMV-seropositive. Sequences were obtained from PBMCs. The DNA sequence is as follows: TGTGCCAGCAGTGAACAGCCAGGGCAGCCGGAGACCCAGTACTTC. Its amino acids are CASSEQPGQPETQYF.